This T cell receptor (beta chain) was profiled in a study of shared clonotypes between healthy human individuals. Measured with immunoSEQ multiplex PCR; TCRdb has only the in-frame clones, and not every one. The sample has hundreds of thousands of clones; approximately 92% are singletons. The CDR3 runs 12 residues. Germline-derived CDR1 and CDR2 are MNHNY and SVGAGI (reference sequence). V lost 10 bases, J lost 7 bases, and 16 bases lay in between. As defined, naive CD8 cells were CD45RO-negative and positively selected for CCR7, with terminally differentiated effector memory CD45RA+ cells excluded. The sample consisted of naive CD8+ T cells sorted from blood. The source is a young man in good health. The chain combines TRBV6-6 with TRBJ1-1; D uncertain. CDR3 coding DNA: TGTGCCATCCGGGCCCCAGGAGGTGAAGCTTTCTTT. This sequence encodes CAIRAPGGEAFF.